This T cell receptor beta chain was recovered during a study of blood T cell repertoires in COVID-19. Study background: Some COVID-19 samples were acute and others convalescent; all came from the United States, Italy and Spain. The analysed material was cDNA or gDNA that came from T cells, B-cell-depleted T cells, or PBMCs.

In the original processing: Nucleated cell counts were estimated from reference gene primer amplification. TCRdb keeps only in-frame clones here, not all; method: immunoSEQ multiplex PCR. V and J calls and clone size follow that table, whereas D and trimming were derived from the DNA. The sample holds 250,000 to 350,000 clones, approximately 90% seen once. The CDR3 is 13 amino acids. CDR1 SQVTM and CDR2 ANQGSEA come from the germline V gene. V lost 4 bases, J lost 4 bases, and 4 bases stayed unmatched. The chain combines TRBV29-1 with TRBJ2-1; 7 bases agree with TRBD1. The sample taken for sequencing was peripheral blood. The TCR originated in a woman aged 25 to 45 who had recovered from COVID-19. CDR3 bases: TGCAGCGTTGGGACAGGAGAGTACAATGAGCAGTTCTTC. Amino acids: CSVGTGEYNEQFF.